The rows below give T cell receptor beta chains drawn from one sample of a study of identical twins. Each CDR3 protein gets one entry after TCRdb re-called the 5' RACE reads with MiXCR. Among about 1.7 million distinct CDR3 sequences listed, under 35% were seen once. The sample consisted of cord blood. These receptors came from a newborn girl in good health. The CDR3 runs from the conserved cysteine through the conserved F or W. D genes are given only for firm matches. A clone size is listed for some rows: how often the clone was seen (once, few, many), or a class if it is expanded.

CDR3 DNA: TGCAGTGCTAGAAGGCCGACAGGGAACACTGAAGCTTTCTTT
CDR3 protein: CSARRPTGNTEAFF
J gene: TRBJ1-1
V gene: TRBV20-1
D gene: NA
clone size: once

CDR3 DNA: TGTGCCAGCAGCTTAGGGCGGACATCCCCTTGGGAGACCCAGTACTTC
CDR3 protein: CASSLGRTSPWETQYF
J gene: TRBJ2-5
V gene: TRBV11-1
D gene: NA
clone size: NA

CDR3 DNA: TGTGCCAGCAGCTTAACGAGACTAGCTGGCACAGATACGCAGTATTTT
CDR3 protein: CASSLTRLAGTDTQYF
J gene: TRBJ2-3
V gene: TRBV7-8
D gene: TRBD2
clone size: NA

CDR3 DNA: TGCAGCGTTGATATTATGGGACTAGCGGATACGCAGTATTTT
CDR3 protein: CSVDIMGLADTQYF
J gene: TRBJ2-3
V gene: TRBV29-1
D gene: TRBD2
clone size: NA

CDR3 DNA: TGTGCCAGCAGCGCGTACAGAAAGACTAACTATGGCTACACCTTC
CDR3 protein: CASSAYRKTNYGYTF
J gene: TRBJ1-2
V gene: TRBV9
D gene: NA
clone size: few

CDR3 DNA: TGTGCCAGCAGACCTAGCGGGAGCTCCTACAATGAGCAGTTCTTC
CDR3 protein: CASRPSGSSYNEQFF
J gene: TRBJ2-1
V gene: TRBV28
D gene: TRBD2
clone size: many

CDR3 DNA: TGTGCCAGCAGTTTTGGGGACAACTCCTACGAGCAGTACTTC
CDR3 protein: CASSFGDNSYEQYF
J gene: TRBJ2-7
V gene: TRBV12-3/TRBV12-4
D gene: NA
clone size: NA

CDR3 DNA: TGCAGTGTTTTAGCAGTCCGCAGCTCCTACAATGAGCAGTACTTC
CDR3 protein: CSVLAVRSSYNEQYF
J gene: TRBJ2-7
V gene: TRBV20-1
D gene: NA
clone size: NA

CDR3 DNA: TGCGCCAGCAGCTTGGCGCAGGGGCTTTACAATGAGCAGTTCTTC
CDR3 protein: CASSLAQGLYNEQFF
J gene: TRBJ2-1
V gene: TRBV5-1
D gene: NA
clone size: many

CDR3 DNA: TGCAGTGCTACGGACAGGAAAGCTAACTATGGCTACACCTTC
CDR3 protein: CSATDRKANYGYTF
J gene: TRBJ1-2
V gene: TRBV20-1
D gene: TRBD1
clone size: NA

CDR3 DNA: TGTGCCAGCAGCGCCTATGGATCCTACGAGCAGTACTTC
CDR3 protein: CASSAYGSYEQYF
J gene: TRBJ2-7
V gene: TRBV25-1
D gene: NA
clone size: NA

CDR3 DNA: TGTGCCAGCAGCCAAGATTCCCCGACTAGCGGGAGCGGGGATGAGCAGTTCTTC
CDR3 protein: CASSQDSPTSGSGDEQFF
J gene: TRBJ2-1
V gene: TRBV4-2
D gene: TRBD2
clone size: few

CDR3 DNA: TGTGCCAGCAGCTACCCCTTACTAGCGGGGACAGATACGCAGTATTTT
CDR3 protein: CASSYPLLAGTDTQYF
J gene: TRBJ2-3
V gene: TRBV11-1
D gene: TRBD2
clone size: NA

CDR3 DNA: TGTGCCAGCAGCGCCGGACTTTCCTGGTACCAAGAGACCCAGTACTTC
CDR3 protein: CASSAGLSWYQETQYF
J gene: TRBJ2-5
V gene: TRBV7-2
D gene: NA
clone size: NA

CDR3 DNA: TGTGCCAGCAGTTTGGGTATTCTGGGAAACATTCAGTACTTC
CDR3 protein: CASSLGILGNIQYF
J gene: TRBJ2-4
V gene: TRBV28
D gene: NA
clone size: NA

CDR3 DNA: TGTGCCAGCAGCTTACTAGCGGGGGCCCCCACAGATACGCAGTATTTT
CDR3 protein: CASSLLAGAPTDTQYF
J gene: TRBJ2-3
V gene: TRBV7-2
D gene: TRBD2
clone size: few

CDR3 DNA: TGTGCCAGCGGACAAGGGACACTAAACTATGGCTACACCTTC
CDR3 protein: CASGQGTLNYGYTF
J gene: TRBJ1-2
V gene: TRBV27
D gene: NA
clone size: NA

CDR3 DNA: TGTGCCAGCCGACAGGGGGAACGGCCCCTCCACTTT
CDR3 protein: CASRQGERPLHF
J gene: TRBJ1-6
V gene: TRBV12-3/TRBV12-4
D gene: TRBD1
clone size: few

CDR3 DNA: TGTGCCAGCAGTTGTGGCCTGACACCAGGGTTGCGTGGCTACACCTTC
CDR3 protein: CASSCGLTPGLRGYTF
J gene: TRBJ1-2
V gene: TRBV12-3/TRBV12-4
D gene: NA
clone size: few

CDR3 DNA: TGCAGTGCTAGAGATGTCGGAGGGACCAACTATGGCTACACCTTC
CDR3 protein: CSARDVGGTNYGYTF
J gene: TRBJ1-2
V gene: TRBV20-1
D gene: NA
clone size: many

CDR3 DNA: TGCGCCAGCAGCTTGGAACCGGGACAGGGGTCCAAAAACATTCAGTACTTC
CDR3 protein: CASSLEPGQGSKNIQYF
J gene: TRBJ2-4
V gene: TRBV5-1
D gene: TRBD1
clone size: NA

CDR3 DNA: TGTGCCAGCAGCCCACTAGGACAGGGTACCTACGGGCAGTACTTC
CDR3 protein: CASSPLGQGTYGQYF
J gene: TRBJ2-5
V gene: TRBV12-3/TRBV12-4
D gene: TRBD1
clone size: NA

CDR3 DNA: TGCGCCAGCAGCTTGATCCAGAACTCTGGGGCCAACGTCCTGACTTTC
CDR3 protein: CASSLIQNSGANVLTF
J gene: TRBJ2-6
V gene: TRBV5-1
D gene: NA
clone size: few

CDR3 DNA: TGCAGTGGGGATGCGGGGGTCCAAGAGACCCAGTACTTC
CDR3 protein: CSGDAGVQETQYF
J gene: TRBJ2-5
V gene: TRBV29-1
D gene: TRBD2
clone size: NA

CDR3 DNA: TGTGCCAGCAGCTTAAAGACAGGGGGGCAGCCCCAGCATTTT
CDR3 protein: CASSLKTGGQPQHF
J gene: TRBJ1-5
V gene: TRBV5-6
D gene: TRBD1
clone size: NA

CDR3 DNA: TGCGGTGCTACCCGGGGGGCAGATACGCAGTATTTT
CDR3 protein: CGATRGADTQYF
J gene: TRBJ2-3
V gene: TRBV20-1
D gene: TRBD2
clone size: once

CDR3 DNA: TGCAGTGCCACCGACGGGAGTAACTATGGCTACACCTTC
CDR3 protein: CSATDGSNYGYTF
J gene: TRBJ1-2
V gene: TRBV20-1
D gene: NA
clone size: NA